This passage covers 4 T cell receptor beta chains from one sample sequenced in a study of cytomegalovirus exposure and HLA in healthy donors (dated by TCRdb to 2017 to 2019). The library was made by the immunoSEQ multiplex PCR assay. The multiplex PCR relied on a mix of 60 forward primers for TCR Vbeta segments and 13 reverse primers for TCR Jbeta segments. Entries here come from immuneACCESS through TCRdb and include only in-frame sequences with V and J called. Some clones fail to appear in such tables; in the studies checked, an unresolved V gene covers under half of the shortfall, and the cause of the remainder is unknown. The sample table holds 250,000 to 350,000 clones, of which 86% were seen once. Clones ranked in the top ten supply less than 4% of the sample. The sample consisted of PBMCs. The receptors originated from a middle-aged man in good health and CMV-seropositive.

The rearrangement joins TRBV7-9 to TRBJ1-1; the D is unclear. The CDR3 loop spans 14 amino acids. V lost 5 bases to trimming and J lost 1 base, with 11 bases between them. In germline, CDR1 is SEHNR, CDR2 FQNEAQ (reference sequence). The CDR3: CASSVGGWNTEAFF. CDR3 bases: TGTGCCAGCAGCGTGGGAGGGTGGAACACTGAAGCTTTCTTT.

In this sample, this clone turned up once. This CDR3 reads CASSQETGCNQPQHF. CDR3 nucleotide sequence: TGCGCCAGCAGCCAAGAGACAGGGTGCAATCAGCCCCAGCATTTT. The chain links TRBV4-1 to TRBJ1-5, with 7 bases that match TRBD1. The V gene end was trimmed by 0 bases and the J gene end by 2 bases; junction bases not matched to a gene: 1. CDR1 and CDR2 (germline): MGHRA, YSYEKL. The CDR3 runs to 15 residues.

The J gene is TRBJ1-5, the V gene TRBV29-1; D is possibly TRBD1 (5 bases). Trimming took off 2 bases at V and 1 base at J, with 9 bases between the two ends. The CDR3 is 14 residues long. CDR1 and CDR2 from the germline V gene are SQVTM and ANQGSEA. CDR3 coding DNA: TGCAGCGTTGAATCCGCAGGGAGCAATCAGCCCCAGCATTTT. This encodes CSVESAGSNQPQHF.

The gene calls are TRBV27 and TRBJ2-5; D remains ambiguous. Germline assignment: CDR1 MNHEY and CDR2 SMNVEV (reference sequence). V dropped 6 bases and J dropped 3 bases, with 11 bases sitting between them. The CDR3 consists of 13 residues. The CDR3 DNA follows: TGTGCCAGCAGGCCTTGGCTGGAAGAGACCCAGTACTTC. This gives the protein CASRPWLEETQYF.